Reported below is one T cell receptor beta chain. The antigen is undetermined. These data come from a study of cytomegalovirus exposure and HLA in healthy donors. Study background: Of the donors genotyped, approximately 410 in all, about 80% fell in the Caucasian-associated ancestry cluster.

Both 60 Vbeta primers and 13 Jbeta primers went into the PCR. Sequencing used immunoSEQ multiplex PCR; TCRdb keeps in-frame clones, though not all of them. The table lists just over 200,000 clones, approximately 70% of them singletons. V lost 1 base to trimming and J lost 2 bases, with 7 bases between them. CDR1 and CDR2 (germline): MGHRA, YSYEKL. The CDR3 has 14 residues. Overall study findings and caveats: Analyses of presence and absence presupposed an approximately uniform sequencing depth across donors. A list of roughly 160 TCR beta chains associated with cytomegalovirus was given. The study found most TCR sequences rare, yet found some public TCRs in many donors.

The sequencing sample was made of PBMCs. The clonotype originates from a man aged 40-50 years in good health and CMV-seropositive. This chain connects TRBV4-1 to TRBJ2-3; D gene ambiguous. The CDR3 loop reads CASSQVLYTDTQYF. CDR3 bases: TGCGCCAGCAGCCAAGTTCTCTACACAGATACGCAGTATTTT.